The 19 T cell receptor beta chains given below trace back to one sample, sequenced in a study of T cells in tumors after PD-1 blockade. Data came from immunoSEQ multiplex PCR; TCRdb stores just in-frame clones and leaves some out. Altogether about 20,000 clones are present, roughly 73% being singletons, with the ten largest covering over 20%. Sequencing was performed on PBMCs, taken before anti-PD-1 treatment. Receptors were obtained from a human donor with basal cell carcinoma.

This chain connects TRBV28 to TRBJ2-5, with D possibly matching TRBD2 (6 bases). The CDR3 spans 13 residues. V lost 3 bases and J lost 9, with 14 bases in between. The germline V gene has CDR1 MDHEN and CDR2 SYDVKM. The CDR3 is CASSLVGSAAQYF. The CDR3 nucleotides read TGTGCCAGCAGTTTGGTCGGGAGCGCCGCCCAGTACTTC.

The V and J genes are TRBV7-2 and TRBJ1-2; D possibly corresponds to TRBD1 (5 bases). This CDR3 has 14 amino acids. Trimming shortened V by 5 bases and J by 5 bases, and 15 bases separated the two germline ends. The V gene's germline CDR1 is SGHTA and CDR2 FQGNSA. CDR3: CASSPGVTDYGYTF. The CDR3 bases are TGTGCCAGCAGCCCGGGGGTGACAGATTATGGCTACACCTTC.

The gene calls are TRBV4-1 and TRBJ2-5; maybe TRBD2 (7 bases). With 3 bases removed from V and 5 bases from J, the gap between germline ends came to 19 bases. Germline-derived CDR1 and CDR2 are MGHRA and YSYEKL. This CDR3 comprises 16 residues. The CDR3 sequence: CASSHLGGGPRETQYF. In DNA form, the CDR3 reads TGCGCCAGCAGCCACCTAGGGGGAGGGCCGAGGGAGACCCAGTACTTC.

The chain employs TRBV13 and TRBJ1-2; D is perhaps TRBD1 (5 bases). CDR1 is PRHDT, CDR2 FYEKMQ, per germline (reference sequence). Trimming cost V 0 bases and J 12 bases, with 11 bases left between them. The CDR3 runs to 12 residues. CDR3 sequence (DNA): TGTGCCAGCAGCTTAGGCGGCAGGGAAGACACCTTC. Translation gives CASSLGGREDTF.

The gene calls are TRBV6-2 or TRBV6-3 and TRBJ2-7, with D perhaps matching TRBD2 (7 bases). In germline, CDR1 is MNHEY, CDR2 SVGEGT. The CDR3 has 14 amino acids. V lost 5 bases and J lost 2, with 13 bases in between. CDR3 in DNA: TGTGCCAGCAGTGAGACGGGGGGCCCCTACGAGCAGTACTTC. It encodes CASSETGGPYEQYF.

The CDR3 coding sequence is TGCGCCAGCAGCCAAGAGTCGGACGGGGACACCGGGGAGCTGTTTTTT. This encodes CASSQESDGDTGELFF. The rearrangement joins TRBV5-1 to TRBJ2-2; tentative D call: TRBD2 (5 bases). The germline CDR1 and CDR2 sequences are SGHRS and YFSETQ. This CDR3 has 16 amino acids. V was trimmed by 4 bases and J by 3 bases, leaving 16 bases between them.

The chain links TRBV2 to TRBJ2-2; weak D call: TRBD2 (6 bases). The germline V gene has CDR1 SNHLY and CDR2 FYNNEI. The CDR3 has 14 residues. V was pared by 3 bases and J by 1 base, with 6 bases between. The CDR3 DNA reads TGTGCCAGCAGTGAGACTAGGAACACCGGGGAGCTGTTTTTT. Translation: CASSETRNTGELFF.

This clone was detected only once. The chain employs TRBV19 and TRBJ2-5; either TRBD1 or TRBD2 may supply D (5 bases each). CDR1 and CDR2 from the germline V gene are LNHDA and SQIVND (reference sequence). The CDR3 is made up of 15 amino acids. The ends were cut back, 5 bases at V and 7 bases at J, with 20 bases in the middle. CDR3 protein: CASSPGRIVDGTQYF. As DNA, the CDR3 is TGTGCCAGTAGTCCGGGACGAATTGTGGATGGGACCCAGTACTTC.

The chain has TRBV5-1 and TRBJ2-7; TRBD2 is a possible D gene (5 bases). V gave up 1 base and J gave up 3 bases, with 14 bases separating them. CDR3 length equals 15 residues. Looked up from germline, CDR1 is SGHRS and CDR2 is YFSETQ. The CDR3 DNA follows: TGCGCCAGCAGCTTGTACGGGGAGTCGGGCTACGAGCAGTACTTC. It translates to CASSLYGESGYEQYF.

V is TRBV5-1 and J is TRBJ1-2, with TRBD1 as a possible D gene (6 bases). This CDR3 region has 15 residues. From germline, CDR1 is SGHRS and CDR2 YFSETQ. V was shortened by 5 bases and J by 4 bases, with 18 bases between the two germline ends. The CDR3 protein is CASRPGQSRSYGYTF. CDR3 coding DNA: TGCGCCAGCAGACCCGGACAGAGTAGAAGCTATGGCTACACCTTC.

This chain connects TRBV11-2 to TRBJ2-5, with 10 bases fitting TRBD2. In germline, CDR1 is SGHAT, CDR2 FQNNGV. The CDR3 has 18 residues. Trimming took 5 bases from V and 7 from J; bases not matched to a gene: 19. The CDR3: CASSRLPRDSGGEGTQYF. In nucleotides, the CDR3 is TGTGCCAGCAGCAGGCTACCAAGGGACAGCGGGGGGGAGGGGACCCAGTACTTC.

The chain's CDR3 is CASSQGPSYNEQFF. CDR3 in DNA: TGCGCCAGCAGCCAAGGGCCCTCCTACAATGAGCAGTTCTTC. The chain is built from TRBV4-1 and TRBJ2-1; D remains unclear. The germline CDR1 and CDR2 sequences are MGHRA and YSYEKL. The CDR3 contains 14 residues. Trimming stripped 1 base from V and 0 bases from J, with 4 bases between.

The chain joins TRBV7-6 to TRBJ2-7, with D possibly being TRBD2 (5 bases). CDR1 is SGHVS and CDR2 is FNYEAQ in the germline V gene. The CDR3 runs 13 residues. Trimming stripped 3 bases from V and 4 bases from J, with 10 bases between. The CDR3 DNA sequence: TGTGCCAGCAGCTTGAGGGCCCCGTACGAGCAGTACTTC. This encodes CASSLRAPYEQYF.

The chain recombines TRBV7-9 with TRBJ2-4, with a tentative D call TRBD2 (6 bases). Trimming removed 1 base at V and 7 bases at J, with 17 bases between. Per germline, CDR1 SEHNR and CDR2 FQNEAQ (reference sequence). The CDR3 has 16 amino acids. The CDR3 loop is CASSLEVGAGRNIQYF. CDR3 DNA sequence: TGTGCCAGCAGCTTAGAGGTCGGGGCGGGAAGGAACATTCAGTACTTC.

This clone has more than one count but fewer than ten. The chain has TRBV5-4 and TRBJ2-7; 12 bases match TRBD1. Looked up from germline, CDR1 is SGHNT and CDR2 is YYREEE (reference sequence). The V segment lost 4 bases and the J segment 6 bases; nucleotides outside the gene matches: 8. This CDR3 contains 15 residues. In nucleotides, the CDR3 is TGTGCCAGCAGCCGAGGGACAGGGGGCCAGGGCGAGCAGTACTTC. Translating gives CASSRGTGGQGEQYF. Complete variable domain (other parts from reference TRBV5-4 and TRBJ2-7): ETGVTQSPTHLIKTRGQQVTLRCSSQSGHNTVSWYQQALGQGPQFIFQYYREEENGRGNFPPRFSGLQFPNYSSELNVNALELDDSALYLCASSRGTGGQGEQYFGPGTRLTVT.

The rearrangement joins TRBV2 to TRBJ2-4; D is possibly TRBD1 or TRBD2 (5 bases each). Trimming pared 2 bases from V and 8 bases from J, leaving 16 bases between. The CDR3 totals 15 residues. Germline assignment: CDR1 SNHLY and CDR2 FYNNEI. The CDR3 here is CASSEYGTLGDIQYF. The CDR3 nucleotides are TGTGCCAGCAGTGAATACGGGACGCTGGGGGACATTCAGTACTTC.

The chain recombines TRBV29-1 with TRBJ1-4; maybe TRBD1 (5 bases). Germline-derived CDR1 and CDR2 are SQVTM and ANQGSEA. Deletions cut 4 bases from V and 2 bases from J, with 5 bases between. The CDR3 contains 12 residues. The CDR3 region has the DNA TGCAGCGTTGGGGACACTAATGAAAAACTGTTTTTT. This translates into CSVGDTNEKLFF.

The chain employs TRBV4-1 and TRBJ1-1; 8 bases map to TRBD1. The CDR3 extends over 15 amino acids. Losses at the gene ends were 2 bases for V and 4 bases for J; bases not matched to a gene: 6. Germline V gene lookup returns CDR1 MGHRA and CDR2 YSYEKL. As DNA, the CDR3 is TGCGCCAGCAGCCAAATGGACAGGGAGGGCACTGAAGCTTTCTTT. Translating gives CASSQMDREGTEAFF.

The V call is TRBV18, the J call TRBJ1-6; the D gene is possibly TRBD1 (5 bases). V gave up 3 bases and J gave up 8 bases, with 8 bases separating them. The CDR3 is 13 residues long. Per germline, CDR1 KGHSH and CDR2 LQKENI. This chain's CDR3 is CASSPEGYSPLHF. CDR3 sequence (DNA): TGTGCCAGCTCACCGGAGGGGTATTCACCCCTCCACTTT.